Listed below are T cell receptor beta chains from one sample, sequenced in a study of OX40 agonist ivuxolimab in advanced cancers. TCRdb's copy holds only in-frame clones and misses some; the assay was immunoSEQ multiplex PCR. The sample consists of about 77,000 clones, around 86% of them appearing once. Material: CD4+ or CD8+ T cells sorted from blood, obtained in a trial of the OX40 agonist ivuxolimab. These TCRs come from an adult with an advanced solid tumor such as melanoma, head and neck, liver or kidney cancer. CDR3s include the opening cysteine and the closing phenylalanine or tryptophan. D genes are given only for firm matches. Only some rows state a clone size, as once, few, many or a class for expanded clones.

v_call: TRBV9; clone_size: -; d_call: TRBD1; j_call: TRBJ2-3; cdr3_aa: CASSVGQGGDTQYF; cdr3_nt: TGTGCCAGCAGCGTGGGACAGGGTGGGGATACGCAGTATTTT
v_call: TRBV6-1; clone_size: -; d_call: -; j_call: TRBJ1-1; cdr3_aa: CASRQGAEAFF; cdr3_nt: TGTGCCAGCAGGCAGGGCGCTGAAGCTTTCTTT
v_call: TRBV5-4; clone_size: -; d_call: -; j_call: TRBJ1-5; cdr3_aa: CASSLDRGPQHF; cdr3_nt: TGTGCCAGCAGCTTGGACCGGGGACCCCAGCATTTT
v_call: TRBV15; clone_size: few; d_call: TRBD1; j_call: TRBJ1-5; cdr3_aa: CATSLQGALITNQPQHF; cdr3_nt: TGTGCCACTTCATTACAGGGGGCCCTAATAACCAATCAGCCCCAGCATTTT
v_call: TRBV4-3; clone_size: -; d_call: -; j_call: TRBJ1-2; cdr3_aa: CASSQDRFYGYTF; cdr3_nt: TGCGCCAGCAGCCAAGACAGGTTCTATGGCTACACCTTC
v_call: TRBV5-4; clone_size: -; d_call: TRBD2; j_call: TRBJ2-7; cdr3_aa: CASSLTGGVEQYF; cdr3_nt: TGTGCCAGCAGCTTGACCGGGGGGGTCGAGCAGTACTTC
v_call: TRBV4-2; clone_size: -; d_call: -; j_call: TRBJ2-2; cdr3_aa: CASSQDPVGGGTGELFF; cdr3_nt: TGTGCCAGCAGCCAAGATCCGGTTGGAGGGGGCACCGGGGAGCTGTTTTTT
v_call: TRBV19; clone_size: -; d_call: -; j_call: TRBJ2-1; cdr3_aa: CASSMAGGLGNEQFF; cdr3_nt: TGTGCCAGTAGTATGGCAGGAGGCCTAGGGAATGAGCAGTTCTTC
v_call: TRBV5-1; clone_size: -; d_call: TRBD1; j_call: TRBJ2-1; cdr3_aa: CASSLQGSNPNEQFF; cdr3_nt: TGCGCCAGCAGCTTACAGGGGAGTAATCCCAATGAGCAGTTCTTC
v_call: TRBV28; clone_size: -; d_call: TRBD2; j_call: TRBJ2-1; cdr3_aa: CATKGGSFSDEQFF; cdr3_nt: TGTGCCACTAAGGGAGGGTCTTTTTCCGATGAGCAGTTCTTC
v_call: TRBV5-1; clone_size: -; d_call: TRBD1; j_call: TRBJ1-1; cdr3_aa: CASGTGGGINTEAFF; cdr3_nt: TGCGCCAGTGGGACAGGGGGCGGTATTAACACTGAAGCTTTCTTT
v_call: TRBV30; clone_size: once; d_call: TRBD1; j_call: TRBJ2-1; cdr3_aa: CAWDRGAGLGNEQFF; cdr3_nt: TGTGCCTGGGACAGGGGCGCGGGTTTGGGAAATGAGCAGTTCTTC
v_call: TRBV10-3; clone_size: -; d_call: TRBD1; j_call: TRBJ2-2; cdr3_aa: CAISGGQGVRELFF; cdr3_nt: TGTGCCATCAGTGGGGGACAGGGGGTCAGGGAGCTGTTTTTT
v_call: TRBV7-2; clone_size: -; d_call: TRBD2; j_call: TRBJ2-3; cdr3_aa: CASSITSGIETQYF; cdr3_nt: TGTGCCAGCAGCATAACTAGCGGGATTGAAACGCAGTATTTT
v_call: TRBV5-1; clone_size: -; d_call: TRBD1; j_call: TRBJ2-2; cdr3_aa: CASSTRTGGINTGELFF; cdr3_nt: TGCGCCAGCAGCACTCGGACAGGGGGCATAAACACCGGGGAGCTGTTTTTT
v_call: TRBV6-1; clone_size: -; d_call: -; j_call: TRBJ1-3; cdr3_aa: CASSELLGNTIYF; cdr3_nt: TGTGCCAGCAGTGAATTGCTCGGAAACACCATATATTTT
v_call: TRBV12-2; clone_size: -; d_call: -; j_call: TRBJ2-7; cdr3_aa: CASRLGSGLADYEQYF; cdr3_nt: TGTGCAAGTCGCTTAGGATCGGGACTAGCGGACTACGAGCAGTACTTC
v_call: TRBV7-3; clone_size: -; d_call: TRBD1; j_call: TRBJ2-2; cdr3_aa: CASSLGTGANGELFF; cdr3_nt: TGTGCCAGCAGCCTTGGGACAGGGGCGAACGGGGAGCTGTTTTTT
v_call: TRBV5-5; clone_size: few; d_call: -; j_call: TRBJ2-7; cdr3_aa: CASSLEGLSYSYEQYF; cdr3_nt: TGTGCCAGCAGTTTGGAGGGACTTTCATACTCCTACGAGCAGTACTTC
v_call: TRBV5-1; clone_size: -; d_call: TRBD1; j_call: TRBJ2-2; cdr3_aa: CASSAGQGSTGELFF; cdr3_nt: TGCGCCAGCAGCGCCGGACAGGGGAGCACCGGGGAGCTGTTTTTT
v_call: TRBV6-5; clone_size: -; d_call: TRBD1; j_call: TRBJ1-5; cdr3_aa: CASSYEQGSQPQHF; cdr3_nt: TGTGCCAGCAGTTACGAACAGGGGAGTCAGCCCCAGCATTTT
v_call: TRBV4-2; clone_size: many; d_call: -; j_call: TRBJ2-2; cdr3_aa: CASRDANTGELFF; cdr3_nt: TGTGCCAGTCGGGACGCGAACACCGGGGAGCTGTTTTTT
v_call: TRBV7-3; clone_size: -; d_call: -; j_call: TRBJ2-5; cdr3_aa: CASSSGLAGGTQYF; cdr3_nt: TGTGCCAGCAGCTCGGGACTTGCAGGGGGGACCCAGTACTTC
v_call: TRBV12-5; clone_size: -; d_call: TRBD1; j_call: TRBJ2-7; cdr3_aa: CASALSRGPSPYEQYF; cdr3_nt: TGTGCTAGTGCTCTCAGCAGGGGGCCTTCCCCCTACGAGCAGTACTTC
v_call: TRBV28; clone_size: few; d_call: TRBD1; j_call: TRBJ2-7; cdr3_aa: CASSITGGATYEQYF; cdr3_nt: TGTGCCAGCAGCATCACAGGGGGCGCAACCTACGAGCAGTACTTC
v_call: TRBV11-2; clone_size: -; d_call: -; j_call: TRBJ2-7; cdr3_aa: CASSLDRVSYERYF; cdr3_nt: TGTGCCAGCAGCTTAGATCGAGTCTCCTACGAGCGGTACTTC
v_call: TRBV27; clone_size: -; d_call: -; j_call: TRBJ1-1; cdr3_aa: CASSLSGTVNTEAFF; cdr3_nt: TGTGCCAGCAGTTTATCGGGGACGGTGAACACTGAAGCTTTCTTT
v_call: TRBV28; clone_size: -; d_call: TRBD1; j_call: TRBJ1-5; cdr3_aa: CASSLVTGQAPGPQHF; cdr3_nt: TGTGCCAGCAGTTTAGTTACGGGACAGGCCCCGGGGCCCCAGCATTTT
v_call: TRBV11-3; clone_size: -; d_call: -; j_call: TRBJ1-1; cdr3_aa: CASSLSWDTEAFF; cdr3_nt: TGTGCCAGCAGCCTGAGTTGGGACACTGAAGCTTTCTTT
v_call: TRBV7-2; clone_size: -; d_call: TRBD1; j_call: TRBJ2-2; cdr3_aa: CASSSPSGQSTGELFF; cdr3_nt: TGTGCCAGCAGCTCGCCCTCGGGACAGAGTACCGGGGAGCTGTTTTTT
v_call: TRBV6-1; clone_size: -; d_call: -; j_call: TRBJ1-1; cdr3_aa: CASSYRSGAFF; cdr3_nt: TGTGCCAGCAGTTACCGCTCGGGAGCTTTCTTT
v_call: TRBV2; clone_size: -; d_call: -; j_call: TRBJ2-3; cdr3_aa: CASSVGEYTDTQYF; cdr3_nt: TGTGCCAGCAGTGTGGGGGAATACACAGATACGCAGTATTTT
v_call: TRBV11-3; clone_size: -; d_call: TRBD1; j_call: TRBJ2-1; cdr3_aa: CASSLRQGMNEQFF; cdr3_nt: TGTGCCAGCAGCTTAAGACAGGGGATGAATGAGCAGTTCTTC
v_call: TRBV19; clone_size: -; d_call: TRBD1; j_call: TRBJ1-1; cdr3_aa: CASTMLQGAGKSAEAFF; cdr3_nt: TGTGCCAGTACCATGCTCCAGGGGGCAGGTAAAAGCGCTGAAGCTTTCTTT
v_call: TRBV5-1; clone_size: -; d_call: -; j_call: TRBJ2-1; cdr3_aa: CASSLAGDLAHEQFF; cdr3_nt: TGCGCCAGCAGCTTGGCTGGGGACCTAGCCCATGAGCAGTTCTTC